Shown below are 20 T cell receptor beta chains from a single sample sequenced in a study of control samples from healthy donors and cancer patients. Libraries were prepared by immunoSEQ multiplex PCR; TCRdb keeps only in-frame clonotypes and omits some of them. This repertoire shows roughly 120,000 clones, around 89% found once; its top ten account for 2% to 2.5%. The sequenced material came from blood. The source is a woman in her sixties or seventies in good health.

The chain carries TRBV10-3 and TRBJ2-3, with 7 bases fitting TRBD1. The V gene's germline CDR1 is ENHRY and CDR2 SYGVKD. J was trimmed by 2 bases and V by 4 bases; bases with no gene match: 3. This CDR3 region has 14 residues. The CDR3 spells CAISGTGPTDTQYF. CDR3 bases: TGTGCCATCAGTGGGACAGGCCCCACAGATACGCAGTATTTT.

This chain uses TRBV9 with TRBJ2-5; 7 nucleotides match TRBD1. This CDR3 is built from 14 residues. The germline CDR1 and CDR2 sequences are SGDLS and YYNGEE. The trim removed 3 bases at V and 7 bases at J, leaving 9 bases unmatched. The CDR3 region has the DNA TGTGCCAGCAGCGGAGATCCGACAGGGACGACCCAGTACTTC. Amino acid sequence: CASSGDPTGTTQYF. The full variable domain, in which reference TRBV9 and TRBJ2-5 provide the parts outside the CDR3, is DSGVTQTPKHLITATGQRVTLRCSPRSGDLSVYWYQQSLDQGLQFLIQYYNGEERAKGNILERFSAQQFPDLHSELNLSSLELGDSALYFCASSGDPTGTTQYFGPGTRLLVL.

The chain uses TRBV12-3 or TRBV12-4 and TRBJ1-2; D ambiguous. Trimming took off 9 bases at V and 0 bases at J, with 8 bases between the two ends. This CDR3 has 12 residues. The CDR3 DNA sequence: TGTGCCAGTTCGACCGCTAACTATGGCTACACCTTC. It encodes CASSTANYGYTF.

CDR3 in amino acids: CASSQNKGGETQYF. In DNA, the CDR3 is TGCGCCAGCAGCCAAAACAAAGGGGGGGAGACCCAGTACTTC. V gene TRBV4-3 combines with J gene TRBJ2-5; D is perhaps TRBD1 or TRBD2 (6 bases each). The V gene lost 2 bases and the J gene lost 5 bases, with 12 bases spanning the gap. The length of the CDR3 is 14 residues. Per the germline V gene, CDR1 is LGHNA and CDR2 is YSLEER.

The J gene is TRBJ1-2, the V gene TRBV5-1, with 9 positions matching TRBD1. CDR1 is SGHRS and CDR2 is YFSETQ in the germline V gene. This CDR3 spans 14 amino acids. J gave up 7 bases and V 4 bases, and 8 bases lay outside the gene matches. The CDR3 DNA reads TGCGCCAGCAGCAATGGACAGGGGTTGGGTGGCTACACCTTC. Amino acid sequence: CASSNGQGLGGYTF.

This sequence joins TRBV13 and TRBJ2-2; D possibly corresponds to TRBD1 (6 bases). V was shortened by 0 bases and J by 4 bases, with 6 bases between the two germline ends. Germline lookup yields CDR1 PRHDT and CDR2 FYEKMQ (reference sequence). The CDR3 has 14 residues. CDR3 DNA: TGTGCCAGCAGCTTAGGCAGGGGCACCGGGGAGCTGTTTTTT. It translates to CASSLGRGTGELFF.

V gene TRBV6-7 combines with J gene TRBJ1-2; no clear D gene. TRBV6-7 belongs to the ORF category, with a function that is uncertain. The CDR3 is 13 amino acids. The V and J ends lost 7 bases and 12 bases respectively, with 21 bases between them. The CDR3 sequence: CASNLSVRGGHTF. The CDR3, as DNA: TGTGCCAGCAACCTCTCCGTCCGAGGCGGCCACACCTTC.

The gene calls are TRBV3-1 (or the pseudogene TRBV3-2) and TRBJ2-5; D is unclear. Germline lookup yields CDR1 LGHDT and CDR2 YNNKEL (reference sequence). The CDR3 covers 16 residues. Deletions cut 0 bases from V and 2 bases from J, with 13 bases between. CDR3 sequence: CASSQDLPNLQETQYF. The CDR3 DNA is TGTGCCAGCAGCCAAGATCTGCCTAACCTGCAAGAGACCCAGTACTTC.

The chain is built from TRBV7-8 and TRBJ1-5; 9 bases line up with TRBD1. Germline V lookup: CDR1 SGHVS, CDR2 FQNEAQ. V gave up 2 bases and J gave up 7 bases; unmatched junction bases: 9. The CDR3 is made up of 16 amino acids. CDR3 amino acids: CASSLRDRAANQPQHF. Written as DNA, the CDR3 is TGTGCCAGCAGCTTAAGGGACAGGGCTGCGAACCAGCCCCAGCATTTT.

J is TRBJ2-2 and V is TRBV11-3; no reliable D call. The V gene lost 11 bases and the J gene lost 3 bases, with 16 bases spanning the gap. Germline CDR1 reads SGHNT; CDR2 reads YENEEA. The CDR3 sequence is 14 residues long. The CDR3 nucleotides are TGTGCCTCCGGCGCGGTAGGAGACACCGGGGAGCTGTTTTTT. Amino acids: CASGAVGDTGELFF.

In regard to this clone: An end of the junction differs from the germline gene, which may be a read error. In the same sample, other DNA sequences code for this CDR3. V gene TRBV9 combines with J gene TRBJ1-4, with D maybe TRBD1 (5 bases). Germline-derived CDR1 and CDR2 are SGDLS and YYNGEE. The CDR3 contains 13 residues. CDR3 in amino acids: CASSAQTADKLFF. The CDR3 DNA is TGTGCCAGTAGCGCCCAGACAGCGGATAAACTGTTTTTT.

V usage is TRBV6-5 and J usage is TRBJ1-1; possible D gene TRBD1, 5 bases. Germline values: CDR1 MNHEY, CDR2 SVGAGI. This CDR3 is 13 amino acids long. V lost 1 base, J lost 8 bases, and 11 bases lay in between. The chain's CDR3 is CASSYLDSREAFF. In DNA, the CDR3 is TGTGCCAGCAGTTACTTAGACAGCAGGGAAGCTTTCTTT.

This clone appeared a single time. V gene TRBV14 combines with J gene TRBJ2-7; D ambiguous. This CDR3 comprises 13 residues. Germline lookup yields CDR1 SGHDN and CDR2 FVKESK. Between the trimmed V and J ends, which lost 2 bases and 2 bases, there was a span of 7 bases. The CDR3 sequence is CASSQSSPYEQYF. CDR3 nucleotides: TGTGCCAGCAGCCAATCTTCCCCCTACGAGCAGTACTTC.

This clone was counted a single time. V usage is TRBV5-1 and J usage is TRBJ2-7; D is possibly TRBD2 (6 bases). The germline V gene has CDR1 SGHRS and CDR2 YFSETQ. Deletions cut 7 bases from V and 2 bases from J, with 19 bases between. The CDR3 is made up of 15 amino acids. CDR3 coding DNA: TGCGCCAGCCGCCCGATTGCTAGCGACGCCTACGAGCAGTACTTC. The encoded protein is CASRPIASDAYEQYF. The variable domain in full, completed from reference TRBV5-1 and TRBJ2-7, reads KAGVTQTPRYLIKTRGQQVTLSCSPISGHRSVSWYQQTPGQGLQFLFEYFSETQRNKGNFPGRFSGRQFSNSRSEMNVSTLELGDSALYLCASRPIASDAYEQYFGPGTRLTVT.

The chain combines TRBV10-3 with TRBJ1-1; tentative D call: TRBD1 (6 bases). Germline V CDR1 and CDR2: ENHRY, SYGVKD. V dropped 9 bases and J dropped 4 bases, with 9 bases sitting between them. This CDR3 contains 11 residues. The CDR3, as DNA: TGTGCCATTGTAGGGGGCACTGAAGCTTTCTTT. The encoded protein is CAIVGGTEAFF.

The J gene is TRBJ1-1, the V gene TRBV6-5; D perhaps matches TRBD1 (6 bases). Germline V gene lookup returns CDR1 MNHEY and CDR2 SVGAGI. Deletions cut 2 bases from V and 0 bases from J, with 7 bases between. The CDR3 consists of 14 residues. The CDR3: CASSYGQLNTEAFF. CDR3 DNA: TGTGCCAGCAGTTACGGACAGTTGAACACTGAAGCTTTCTTT.

Concerning this clone: No conserved phenylalanine or tryptophan ends this CDR3, so it is likely a read error. It is unclear where the CDR3 begins or ends on the DNA, so no DNA is shown, and the CDR3 is as TCRdb lists it. This sequence joins TRBV18 and TRBJ2-6; the table's D call of TRBD1 was not tested on the DNA. The germline gives CDR1 KGHSH, CDR2 LQKENI. The CDR3 spans 14 residues, counting both ends. CDR3 amino acids: CASSPQSGANVPTL.

The chain joins TRBV7-3 to TRBJ2-1; 10 bases align to TRBD2. The CDR3 covers 17 residues. The junction had 9 bases not matched to a gene; V was cut back by 5 bases and J by 2 bases. Germline V gives CDR1 SGHTA, CDR2 FQGTGA. The CDR3 nucleotides read TGTGCCAGCAGCCCAAACCTCCTAGCGGGGGCCTACAATGAGCAGTTCTTC. It yields the protein CASSPNLLAGAYNEQFF.

The V and J genes are TRBV4-2 and TRBJ1-2, with TRBD1 matching over 8 bases. Trimming took 2 bases from V and 7 from J; bases not matched to a gene: 12. Germline values: CDR1 LGHNA, CDR2 YNFKEQ. The CDR3 covers 16 residues. As DNA, the CDR3 is TGTGCCAGCAGCCAACTATCCACAGGGGGAGAAAGTGGCTACACCTTC. Its translation: CASSQLSTGGESGYTF.

The V call is TRBV18, the J call TRBJ2-7; 9 bases fit TRBD1. CDR3 size: 14 residues. From germline, CDR1 is KGHSH and CDR2 LQKENI. The V and J ends lost 1 base and 5 bases, in that order; junction bases with no gene match: 3. CDR3 DNA: TGTGCCAGCTCACCACGAAGGGACAGGGACGAGCAGTACTTC. This sequence encodes CASSPRRDRDEQYF.